The 16 T cell receptor beta chains below all came from one sample that was sequenced in a study of neurological immune-mediated disorders. TCRdb called the 5' RACE reads again in MiXCR, with one record for every CDR3 protein. The table lists tens of thousands of distinct CDR3 sequences, around 14% of them singletons, with 6% to 7% in the top ten. Sequencing used PBMCs. The receptors shown here come from a woman in her forties or fifties in good health.

This clonotype has at least ten counts. This chain joins TRBV20-1 and TRBJ1-3; D ambiguous. The germline V gene encodes CDR1 DFQATT and CDR2 SNEGSKA (reference sequence). CDR3 length: 14 amino acids. Trimming removed 0 bases at V and 0 bases at J, with 6 bases between. For the CDR3, the DNA is TGCAGTGCTAGAGATAGAATCTCTGGAAACACCATATATTTT. Its protein product is CSARDRISGNTIYF.

This clonotype was detected many times. The chain is built from TRBV5-1 and TRBJ2-7, with unresolved D. The length of the CDR3 is 13 residues. Between the trimmed V and J ends, which lost 0 bases and 5 bases, there was a span of 9 bases. In germline, CDR1 is SGHRS, CDR2 YFSETQ. As DNA, the CDR3 is TGCGCCAGCAGCTTGGGGACGAAGAACGAGCAGTACTTC. Translated, it gives CASSLGTKNEQYF. The complete variable domain, with remaining parts taken from reference TRBV5-1 and TRBJ2-7, reads KAGVTQTPRYLIKTRGQQVTLSCSPISGHRSVSWYQQTPGQGLQFLFEYFSETQRNKGNFPGRFSGRQFSNSRSEMNVSTLELGDSALYLCASSLGTKNEQYFGPGTRLTVT.

At least ten counts were recorded for this clonotype. The chain links TRBV20-1 to TRBJ2-7, with TRBD1 matching 7 bases. The CDR3 is 12 amino acids. Germline V CDR1 and CDR2: DFQATT, SNEGSKA (reference sequence). The J segment lost 2 bases and the V segment lost 6 bases, leaving 4 bases of the junction unmatched. The CDR3 is CSATGTAYEQYF. The CDR3 DNA follows: TGCAGTGCAACCGGGACAGCCTACGAGCAGTACTTC.

This clonotype was observed at least ten times. The chain couples TRBV7-9 to TRBJ2-6; the D is unclear. This CDR3 is 16 amino acids long. The V and J ends lost 4 bases and 0 bases respectively, with 10 bases between them. Germline V gene lookup returns CDR1 SEHNR and CDR2 FQNEAQ (reference sequence). CDR3 nucleotide sequence: TGTGCCAGCAGCTCACCTGAGAACTCTGGGGCCAACGTCCTGACTTTC. It is translated as CASSSPENSGANVLTF.

This clonotype was recorded many times. This chain joins TRBV6-5 and TRBJ1-3; 7 bases are shared with TRBD1. CDR1 MNHEY and CDR2 SVGAGI come from the germline V gene. This CDR3 has 16 residues. V lost 5 bases, J lost 0 bases, and 7 bases stayed unmatched. The CDR3 nucleotides read TGTGCCAGCAGTCCGGACAGGCGCTTCTCTGGAAACACCATATATTTT. Protein: CASSPDRRFSGNTIYF.

This chain joins TRBV6-5 and TRBJ2-6; D may be TRBD1 (7 bases). Germline CDR1 is MNHEY and CDR2 is SVGAGI. The V and J ends lost 6 bases and 4 bases respectively, with 16 bases between them. The length of the CDR3 is 16 residues. Written as DNA, the CDR3 is TGTGCCAGCAGGCGGGACAGCCGAACGGGGGCCAACGTCCTGACTTTC. It encodes CASRRDSRTGANVLTF.

The table lists this clonotype with a few counts. The V call is TRBV11-3, the J call TRBJ2-7, with no clear D. V shed 5 bases and J shed 4 bases, with 9 bases lying between them. The CDR3 length is 12 residues. From germline, CDR1 is SGHNT and CDR2 YENEEA. The CDR3 sequence is CASSMDGYEQYF. The CDR3 region has the DNA TGTGCCAGCAGCATGGACGGTTACGAGCAGTACTTC.

This chain joins TRBV5-1 and TRBJ1-3; the match to TRBD1 covers 7 bases. The V and J ends lost 0 bases and 3 bases, in that order; junction bases with no gene match: 3. The CDR3 runs 15 residues. CDR1 and CDR2 from the germline V gene are SGHRS and YFSETQ. The CDR3 loop reads CASSLESGGGNTIYF. The CDR3 DNA reads TGCGCCAGCAGCTTGGAGTCAGGGGGTGGAAACACCATATATTTT.

This clonotype was counted many times. In DNA, the CDR3 is TGTGCCAGCAGCACAGGGACTAGCGGCAAGCAGTTCTTC. Amino acids: CASSTGTSGKQFF. The chain links TRBV7-2 to TRBJ2-1; 11 bases align to TRBD2. Germline CDR1 and CDR2: SGHTA and FQGNSA. CDR3 length: 13 residues. The junction had 5 bases not matched to a gene; V was cut back by 5 bases and J by 11 bases.

This clonotype appeared many times. The CDR3 is CASSFSQGYNEQFF. CDR3 coding DNA: TGCGCCAGCAGCTTCAGCCAGGGCTACAATGAGCAGTTCTTC. The chain combines TRBV5-1 with TRBJ2-1; weak D call: TRBD1 (5 bases). Germline V gene data show CDR1 as SGHRS and CDR2 as YFSETQ. Trimming pared 2 bases from V and 3 bases from J, leaving 9 bases between. The CDR3 totals 14 residues.

This clonotype has a single count. V is TRBV5-1 and J is TRBJ1-1; D uncertain. This CDR3 has 15 residues. The V gene's germline CDR1 is SGHRS and CDR2 YFSETQ. The V gene lost 4 bases and the J gene lost 8 bases, with 21 bases spanning the gap. CDR3 sequence (DNA): TGCGCCAGCAGCCCGAAAAGGAGGGTGGGCCACGAAGCTTTCTTT. Its translation: CASSPKRRVGHEAFF.

The table lists this clonotype with many counts. The chain is built from TRBV28 and TRBJ1-5; TRBD1 matches 10 bases. V lost 5 bases to trimming and J lost 6 bases; unmatched junction nucleotides: 10. The germline V gene has CDR1 MDHEN and CDR2 SYDVKM. The CDR3 runs 16 residues. The DNA for the CDR3 is TGTGCCAGCAGTCCCCTGACAGGGGGCGCGGGTCAGCCCCAGCATTTT. It yields the protein CASSPLTGGAGQPQHF.

This clonotype has a count of ten or more. V and J are TRBV20-1 and TRBJ2-3; 7 positions match TRBD1. Per germline, CDR1 DFQATT and CDR2 SNEGSKA (reference sequence). This CDR3 region has 17 residues. Germline trimming cut 0 bases from V and 2 bases from J; bases unmatched to any gene: 11. DNA for the CDR3: TGCAGTGCTAGAGAAAATCAGGGGGTGGCGCCCACAGATACGCAGTATTTT. Its protein is CSARENQGVAPTDTQYF.

The J gene is TRBJ2-7, the V gene TRBV9; 12 nucleotides line up with TRBD2. The germline CDR1 and CDR2 sequences are SGDLS and YYNGEE. The CDR3 loop spans 13 amino acids. The trim removed 5 bases at V and 12 bases at J, leaving 9 bases unmatched. The CDR3 bases are TGTGCCAGCAGAGGTACTAGCGGGGGGCATTCGTACTTC. Its protein product is CASRGTSGGHSYF.

This clonotype came up many times. This chain uses TRBV20-1 with TRBJ2-4, with D uncertain. Germline V lookup: CDR1 DFQATT, CDR2 SNEGSKA (reference sequence). V was pared by 0 bases and J by 2 bases, with 8 bases between. The CDR3 length is 14 residues. CDR3 region: CSAREAGSKNIQYF. CDR3 DNA sequence: TGCAGTGCTAGAGAGGCTGGGTCCAAAAACATTCAGTACTTC.

With respect to this clonotype: Just one base apart from a much larger clone, this may be a read error. The rearrangement joins TRBV5-5 to TRBJ2-5; D gene ambiguous. This CDR3 has 14 amino acids. CDR1 SGHKS and CDR2 YYEKEE come from the germline V gene (reference sequence). V lost 3 bases to trimming and J lost 4 bases, with 13 bases between them. CDR3 coding DNA: TGTGCCAGCAGCTCCGCACCCGGCACAGAGACCCAGTACTTC. Protein: CASSSAPGTETQYF.